This T cell receptor beta chain is drawn from a study of OX40 agonist ivuxolimab in advanced cancers. Peripheral blood came from all dose cohorts at three timepoints. Points from the study as a whole: The CD4+ and CD8+ T cells in the blood had expanded clonally by week 6 at 0.1 to 3.0 mg/kg.

About this clone: Antigen specificity is unknown.

Sequenced by immunoSEQ multiplex PCR; TCRdb stores in-frame clones only, minus some. Here the sample spans about 64,000 clones, roughly 87% being singletons. Germline loops: CDR1 LNHDA, CDR2 SQIVND (reference sequence). This CDR3 has 14 amino acids. Trimming cost V 1 base and J 3 bases, with 9 bases left between them. The starting material was CD4+ or CD8+ T cells sorted from blood, obtained in a trial of the OX40 agonist ivuxolimab. This sequence originates from an adult with an advanced solid tumor such as melanoma, head and neck, liver or kidney cancer. The rearrangement joins TRBV19 to TRBJ2-5; weak D call: TRBD1 (6 bases). This CDR3 reads CASSIGQVKETQYF. CDR3 sequence (DNA): TGTGCCAGTAGTATAGGACAGGTGAAAGAGACCCAGTACTTC.